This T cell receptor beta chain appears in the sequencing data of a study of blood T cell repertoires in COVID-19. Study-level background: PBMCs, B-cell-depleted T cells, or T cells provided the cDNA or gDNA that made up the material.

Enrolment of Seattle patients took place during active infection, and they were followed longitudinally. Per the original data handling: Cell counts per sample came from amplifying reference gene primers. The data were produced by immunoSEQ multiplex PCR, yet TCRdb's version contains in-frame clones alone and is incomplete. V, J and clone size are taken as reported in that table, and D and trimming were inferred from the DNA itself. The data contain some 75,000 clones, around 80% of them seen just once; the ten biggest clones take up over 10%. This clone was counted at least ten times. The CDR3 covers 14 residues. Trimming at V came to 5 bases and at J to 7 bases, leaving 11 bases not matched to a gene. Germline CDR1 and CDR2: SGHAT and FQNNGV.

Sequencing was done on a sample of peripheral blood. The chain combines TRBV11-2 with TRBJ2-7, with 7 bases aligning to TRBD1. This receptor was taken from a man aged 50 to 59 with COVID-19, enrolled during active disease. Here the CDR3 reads CASSRVGAGGEQYF. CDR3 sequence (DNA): TGTGCCAGCAGCCGTGTTGGTGCAGGGGGTGAGCAGTACTTC.